This T cell receptor beta chain was sequenced during a study of identical twins. Notes on the study in general: The conclusions drew on cross-sectional statistical analysis instead of tracking the same donors. Within monozygotic twins, out-of-frame TCR alpha sharing was underestimated by the models.

This clonotype was seen more than once but under ten times. Its antigen is unknown. There were only healthy Caucasians among the donors. This CDR3 comprises 13 residues. The germline V and J ends were trimmed by 2 bases and 6 bases, with 10 bases remaining between them. The germline V gene has CDR1 LGHNT and CDR2 FRNRAP. MiXCR, run by TCRdb on the 5' RACE reads, gives a single entry per CDR3 protein. The sample contains roughly 540,000 distinct CDR3 sequences, around 20% of which appear only once. This sample also belongs to another study, concerning T cells expressing NK-cell markers. Per that study: HCMV serostatus: most of the eight sequenced donors positive, one negative.

This TCR came from a woman under 30 in good health. This chain links TRBV12-5 with TRBJ1-1; D is undetermined. Material: CD4+ T cells sorted from blood. CDR3: CASGLSQWSEAFF. CDR3 nucleotide sequence: TGTGCTAGTGGTTTGAGCCAGTGGTCTGAAGCTTTCTTT. The full variable domain, its missing parts supplied by reference TRBV12-5 and TRBJ1-1, is DARVTQTPRHKVTEMGQEVTMRCQPILGHNTVFWYRQTMMQGLELLAYFRNRAPLDDSGMPKDRFSAEMPDATLATLKIQPSEPRDSAVYFCASGLSQWSEAFFGQGTRLTVV.